This TCR beta chain emerged from a study of blood T cells in healthy people across ages. General observations from the study: Roughly linear declines in TCR beta diversity per million T cells occurred with age.

The draw of peripheral blood yielded 8.5 to 10 milliliters from each donor. Researchers report isolating at least 7 million PBMCs per sample. The authors ran a second PCR of 7 to 11 cycles using a sample-barcoded 5' primer and a J-beta primer mix. TCRdb processed the 5' RACE reads anew with MiXCR; each CDR3 protein has one entry. The sample has around 1,500,000 distinct CDR3 sequences, over 25% seen once. To note about this clonotype: The antigen remains unidentified.

This CDR3 region has 17 residues. CDR1 is SGHRS and CDR2 is YFSETQ in the germline V gene. V dropped 5 bases and J dropped 5 bases, with 24 bases sitting between them. Material: blood. The clonotype comes from a woman in her twenties or thirties in good health. The rearrangement uses TRBV5-1 and TRBJ2-3, with D possibly being TRBD2 (7 bases). The CDR3 DNA is TGCGCCAGCAGTAAACTCTCCGGGGGGCCAGGAGAAGATACGCAGTATTTT. It yields the protein CASSKLSGGPGEDTQYF.